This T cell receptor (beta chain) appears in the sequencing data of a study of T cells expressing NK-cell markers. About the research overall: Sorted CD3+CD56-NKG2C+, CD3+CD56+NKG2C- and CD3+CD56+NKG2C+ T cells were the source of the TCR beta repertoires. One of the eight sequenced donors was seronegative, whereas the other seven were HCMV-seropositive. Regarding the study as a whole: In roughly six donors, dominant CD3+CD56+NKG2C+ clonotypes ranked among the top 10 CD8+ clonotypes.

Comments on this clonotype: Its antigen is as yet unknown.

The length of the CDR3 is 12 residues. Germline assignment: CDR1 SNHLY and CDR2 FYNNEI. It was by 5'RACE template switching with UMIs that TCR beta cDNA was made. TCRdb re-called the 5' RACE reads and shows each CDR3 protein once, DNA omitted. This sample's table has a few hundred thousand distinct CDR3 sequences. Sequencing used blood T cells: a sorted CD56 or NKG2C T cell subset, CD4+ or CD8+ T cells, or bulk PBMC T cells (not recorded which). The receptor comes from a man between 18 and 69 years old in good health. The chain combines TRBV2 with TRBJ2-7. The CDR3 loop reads CASTLSSYEQYF.